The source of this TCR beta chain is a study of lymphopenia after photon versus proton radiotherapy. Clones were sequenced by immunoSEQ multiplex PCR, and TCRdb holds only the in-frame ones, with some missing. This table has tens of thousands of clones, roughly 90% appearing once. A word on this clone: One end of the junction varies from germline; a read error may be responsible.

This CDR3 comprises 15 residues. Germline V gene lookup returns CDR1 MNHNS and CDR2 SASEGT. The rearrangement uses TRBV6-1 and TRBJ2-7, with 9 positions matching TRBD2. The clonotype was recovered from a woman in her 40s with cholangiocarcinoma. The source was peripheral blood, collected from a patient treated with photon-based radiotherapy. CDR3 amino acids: CASRHEGLAGRPVGF. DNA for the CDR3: TGTGCCAGCAGACACGAGGGTCTAGCGGGGCGCCCGGTAGGTTTC.